These T cell receptor beta chains were read from a single sample in a study of T and B cells in COVID-19 patients. TCRdb re-analysed the multiplex PCR reads in MiXCR, keeping a single row per CDR3 protein. The sample includes some 8,000 distinct CDR3 sequences, about 26% seen only once; the top ten take approximately 6%. Sequencing used blood. Receptors were obtained from a human donor who had recovered from COVID-19. The CDR3 runs from the conserved cysteine through the conserved F or W. D genes are given only for firm matches. Not every row has a clone size; where given, it reads once, few, many or a size class.

V,D,J,size,CDR3,DNA
TRBV6-6,.,TRBJ1-3,medium-sized,CASSYSRGENTIYF,TGTGCCAGCAGTTACTCGAGGGGAGAGAACACCATATATTTT
TRBV19,.,TRBJ1-1,medium-sized,CASSIGGLNTEAFF,TGTGCCAGTAGTATAGGGGGGTTGAACACTGAAGCTTTCTTT
TRBV28,TRBD2,TRBJ2-2,few,CASSLELAGTGELFF,TGTGCCAGCAGTTTAGAACTAGCGGGAACCGGGGAGCTGTTTTTT
TRBV7-9,.,TRBJ1-2,.,CASGNDGSYGYTF,TGTGCCAGCGGAAACGACGGGAGCTATGGCTACACCTTC
TRBV4-3,.,TRBJ2-7,.,CASSPNTLNVNEQYF,TGCGCCAGCAGCCCCAACACCCTGAATGTCAACGAGCAGTACTTC
TRBV7-2,.,TRBJ2-1,few,CASSLAGQPREQFF,TGTGCCAGCAGCTTAGCTGGACAGCCCAGGGAGCAGTTCTTC
TRBV6-2/TRBV6-3,TRBD2,TRBJ2-3,medium-sized,CASSPSGGGTQYF,TGTGCCAGCAGCCCTAGCGGGGGGGGTACGCAGTATTTT
TRBV13,TRBD2,TRBJ2-3,few,CASSPEGLAGVSDTQYF,TGTGCCAGCAGCCCGGAGGGACTAGCGGGAGTTTCAGATACGCAGTATTTT
TRBV5-6,.,TRBJ2-7,medium-sized,CASSLGGTNEQYF,TGTGCCAGCAGCTTGGGAGGGACAAACGAGCAGTACTTC
TRBV4-3,.,TRBJ2-6,.,CASSQEGNSGANVLTF,TGCGCCAGCAGCCAAGAAGGCAATTCTGGGGCCAACGTCCTGACTTTC
TRBV24-1,TRBD2,TRBJ2-1,few,CATSDSAGTINNEQFF,TGTGCCACCAGTGACTCCGCCGGGACTATCAACAATGAGCAGTTCTTC
TRBV19,.,TRBJ2-2,.,CASSPISGQNTGELFF,TGTGCCAGTAGTCCGATCTCGGGACAGAACACCGGGGAGCTGTTTTTT
TRBV19,.,TRBJ2-6,many,CASSTGPSSGANVLTF,TGTGCCAGTAGTACCGGACCCAGCTCTGGGGCCAACGTCCTGACTTTC
TRBV6-5,TRBD1,TRBJ1-2,many,CASREQGTNYGYTF,TGTGCCAGCAGGGAACAGGGGACTAACTATGGCTACACCTTC
TRBV6-2/TRBV6-3,.,TRBJ2-1,medium-sized,CASTHGQTSYNEQFF,TGTGCCAGCACCCATGGACAGACCTCCTACAATGAGCAGTTCTTC
TRBV5-6,TRBD1,TRBJ2-2,medium-sized,CASSSPDRGLYTGELFF,TGTGCCAGCAGCTCCCCAGACAGGGGGCTATACACCGGGGAGCTGTTTTTT
TRBV24-1,.,TRBJ2-7,medium-sized,CATSDPGQRPYEQYF,TGTGCCACCAGTGACCCCGGGCAGAGACCCTACGAGCAGTACTTC
TRBV19,TRBD1,TRBJ1-2,medium-sized,CASSGTGRAGYTF,TGTGCCAGTAGTGGGACAGGGCGCGCTGGCTACACCTTC
TRBV20-1,.,TRBJ1-5,few,CSARGVRGQPQHF,TGCAGTGCTAGAGGGGTGAGGGGGCAGCCCCAGCATTTT
TRBV29-1,.,TRBJ1-2,medium-sized,CSVGGVFSTGTGYGYTF,TGCAGCGTTGGCGGGGTCTTTAGCACTGGGACCGGCTATGGCTACACCTTC
TRBV24-1,.,TRBJ2-3,.,CATSAVTGSSTDTQYF,TGTGCCACCAGTGCCGTGACGGGTTCTAGCACAGATACGCAGTATTTT
TRBV19,.,TRBJ2-2,medium-sized,CASSSLPGHTTGELFF,TGTGCCAGTAGTTCTCTCCCGGGACACACCACCGGGGAGCTGTTTTTT
TRBV19,.,TRBJ1-5,medium-sized,CASKGGARGNQPQHF,TGTGCCAGCAAAGGGGGGGCGCGGGGCAATCAGCCCCAGCATTTT
TRBV20-1,.,TRBJ2-7,.,CSATLNPVEQYF,TGCAGTGCTACCTTAAATCCGGTTGAGCAGTACTTC
TRBV21-1,.,TRBJ2-5,.,CASSKTAQETQYF,TGTGCCAGCAGCAAAACAGCGCAAGAGACCCAGTACTTC
TRBV27,.,TRBJ2-3,medium-sized,CASSPGTSWDTQYF,TGTGCCAGCAGTCCCGGGACCTCCTGGGATACGCAGTATTTT
TRBV27,.,TRBJ2-7,medium-sized,CASSPSAGQLVNYEQYF,TGTGCCAGCAGTCCGTCGGCGGGACAACTAGTAAACTACGAGCAGTACTTC